The 18 T cell receptor beta chains below all came from one sample that was sequenced in a study of blood T cell repertoires in COVID-19. TCRdb keeps only in-frame clones here, not all; method: immunoSEQ multiplex PCR. The sample carries some 250,000 clones, 82% recorded once. The sequenced sample was peripheral blood. The receptors were gathered from a woman in her sixties or seventies with active or convalescent COVID-19.

V and J are TRBV7-2 and TRBJ1-6; 7 bases match TRBD1. The CDR3 sequence is 16 residues long. V gave up 3 bases and J gave up 0 bases; unmatched junction bases: 2. The germline CDR1 and CDR2 sequences are SGHTA and FQGNSA. The CDR3 region is CASSFRDSSYNSPLHF. As DNA, the CDR3 is TGTGCCAGCAGCTTTCGGGACAGCTCCTATAATTCACCCCTCCACTTT. The full variable domain, in which reference TRBV7-2 and TRBJ1-6 provide the parts outside the CDR3, is GAGVSQSPSNKVTEKGKDVELRCDPISGHTALYWYRQSLGQGLEFLIYFQGNSAPDKSGLPSDRFSAERTGGSVSTLTIQRTQQEDSAVYLCASSFRDSSYNSPLHFGNGTRLTVT.

The sample holds one count of this clone. The chain couples TRBV2 to TRBJ2-1; tentative D call: TRBD2 (7 bases). Germline V gene data show CDR1 as SNHLY and CDR2 as FYNNEI. This CDR3 is 14 amino acids long. V was trimmed by 11 bases and J by 4 bases, leaving 18 bases between them. The CDR3 DNA reads as TGTGCCTCCAAGGGGGGGGGCACTTACAATGAGCAGTTCTTC. This codes for CASKGGGTYNEQFF.

The rearrangement uses TRBV7-6 and TRBJ1-2; no firm D call. Germline CDR1 reads SGHVS; CDR2 reads FNYEAQ. The CDR3 sequence is 15 residues long. V lost 5 bases, J lost 8 bases, and 21 bases lay in between. The CDR3 region is CASSQDSGEQWGYTF. The CDR3 DNA is TGTGCCAGCAGCCAAGATTCGGGAGAGCAATGGGGCTACACCTTC.

The J gene is TRBJ1-6, the V gene TRBV2; 7 bases are a match to TRBD1. Germline CDR1 and CDR2: SNHLY and FYNNEI. Unmatched junction bases numbered 8, after V lost 8 bases and J lost 7 bases. The CDR3 runs 14 residues. The CDR3: CASGGQPSNSPLHF. CDR3 coding DNA: TGTGCCAGCGGGGGACAGCCTTCCAATTCACCCCTCCACTTT.

The rearrangement uses TRBV5-8 and TRBJ1-5; 9 bases line up with TRBD1. Germline CDR1 reads SGHTS; CDR2 reads YDEGEE. V was pared by 0 bases and J by 10 bases, with 5 bases of the junction left unmatched. There are 14 residues in the CDR3. CDR3 region: CASSLDRGPGPQHF. The CDR3 DNA follows: TGTGCCAGCAGCTTGGACAGGGGGCCGGGACCCCAGCATTTT.

To note about this clone: The sample contains more than one DNA sequence encoding this CDR3. The CDR3 region has the DNA TGTGCCAGCAGCCGGGACACCGACTATGGCTACACCTTC. Encoded protein: CASSRDTDYGYTF. The chain uses TRBV3-1 (or the pseudogene TRBV3-2) and TRBJ1-2; D is perhaps TRBD1 (6 bases). This CDR3 spans 13 amino acids. V lost 4 bases and J 3 bases, leaving 9 bases between the germline ends. Germline assignment: CDR1 LGHDT and CDR2 YNNKEL (reference sequence).

The chain combines TRBV7-9 with TRBJ2-1; 11 positions match TRBD2. There are 14 residues in the CDR3. Unmatched junction bases numbered 0, after V lost 7 bases and J lost 1 base. Germline V gene sequence: CDR1 SEHNR, CDR2 FQNEAQ (reference sequence). CDR3 sequence: CASTSGGSYNEQFF. The CDR3 DNA reads as TGTGCCAGCACTAGCGGGGGGTCCTACAATGAGCAGTTCTTC.

The chain employs TRBV10-1 and TRBJ1-2; tentative D call: TRBD1 (5 bases). Trimming left V 2 bases short and J 6 bases short, with 10 bases between. The CDR3 loop spans 13 amino acids. Germline CDR1 is WNHNN and CDR2 is SYGVQD (reference sequence). Here the CDR3 reads CASSERQGHGYTF. The DNA for the CDR3 is TGCGCCAGCAGTGAGAGGCAGGGTCATGGCTACACCTTC.

This sequence joins TRBV9 and TRBJ2-2; D might be TRBD2 (5 bases). The germline CDR1 and CDR2 sequences are SGDLS and YYNGEE. The CDR3 totals 16 residues. Deletions cut 7 bases from V and 3 bases from J, with 19 bases between. The CDR3: CASPLSGHGDTGELFF. DNA of the CDR3: TGTGCCAGCCCCCTTTCCGGGCACGGGGACACCGGGGAGCTGTTTTTT.

The rearrangement uses TRBV29-1 and TRBJ2-2; D perhaps matches TRBD1 (6 bases). The CDR3 is 14 residues long. Trimming took off 4 bases at V and 6 bases at J, with 15 bases between the two ends. CDR1 is SQVTM and CDR2 is ANQGSEA in the germline V gene. CDR3 in amino acids: CSVVGSRGPGELFF. The DNA of the CDR3 is TGCAGCGTTGTTGGCTCCAGGGGCCCCGGGGAGCTGTTTTTT.

The V gene is TRBV27, the J gene TRBJ2-2, with TRBD2 as a possible D gene (6 bases). The ends were cut back, 5 bases at V and 6 bases at J, with 22 bases in the middle. CDR3 size: 17 residues. Germline loops: CDR1 MNHEY, CDR2 SMNVEV (reference sequence). The CDR3 region is CASSLIALGGGSGELFF. The CDR3 DNA is TGTGCCAGCAGTCTCATTGCCCTGGGAGGTGGGTCCGGGGAGCTGTTTTTT.

The chain recombines TRBV5-8 with TRBJ2-7; the match to TRBD1 covers 8 bases. Germline values: CDR1 SGHTS, CDR2 YDEGEE. V shed 5 bases, J shed 7 bases, and the junction held 11 bases outside the gene matches. This CDR3 spans 14 amino acids. The chain's CDR3 is CASSYTDRGGEQYF. The DNA for the CDR3 is TGTGCCAGCAGTTATACCGACAGGGGCGGAGAGCAGTACTTC. The complete variable domain, with remaining parts taken from reference TRBV5-8 and TRBJ2-7, reads EAGVTQSPTHLIKTRGQQATLRCSPISGHTSVYWYQQALGLGLQFLLWYDEGEERNRGNFPPRFSGRQFPNYSSELNVNALELEDSALYLCASSYTDRGGEQYFGPGTRLTVT.

The chain recombines TRBV24-1 with TRBJ2-7, with D perhaps matching TRBD2 (5 bases). The CDR3 extends over 16 amino acids. V was clipped by 1 base and J by 2 bases, with 14 bases between them. From germline, CDR1 is KGHDR and CDR2 SFDVKD. The CDR3 DNA is TGTGCCACCAGTGATTTCTGGGTCCCGGGAACCTACGAGCAGTACTTC. Encoded protein: CATSDFWVPGTYEQYF.

The chain couples TRBV6-6 to TRBJ2-7; D is possibly TRBD2 (7 bases). CDR3 length: 15 residues. V lost 2 bases, J lost 5 bases, and 16 bases lay in between. CDR1 MNHNY and CDR2 SVGAGI come from the germline V gene (reference sequence). The CDR3, as DNA: TGTGCCAGCAGTTACGCGACGGGGGGCGAGAACGAGCAGTACTTC. Translation: CASSYATGGENEQYF.

This clone was found many times. An end of the junction does not agree with germline; a read error may underlie this. The chain is built from TRBV12-3 or TRBV12-4 and TRBJ1-2; no clear D gene. The CDR3 is 11 amino acids. The CDR3 DNA sequence: TGTGCCAGCAGTTCTAATTATGGCTACACCTTC. Translated, it gives CASSSNYGYTF.

CDR3 residues: CASSPGQGASQYF. The CDR3 region has the DNA TGTGCCAGCAGTCCCGGCCAGGGGGCGAGCCAGTACTTC. This chain joins TRBV12-3 or TRBV12-4 and TRBJ2-7; 8 nucleotides match TRBD1. Trimming cost V 5 bases and J 10 bases; bases outside gene matches: 10. CDR3 size: 13 residues.

This chain connects TRBV19 to TRBJ1-1; no clear D gene. The germline CDR1 and CDR2 sequences are LNHDA and SQIVND (reference sequence). Trimming took 7 bases from V and 1 from J, leaving 10 bases between them. The CDR3 length is 13 residues. CDR3 in amino acids: CASKYEGNTEAFF. In DNA form, the CDR3 reads TGTGCCAGTAAGTACGAGGGGAACACTGAAGCTTTCTTT.

The V call is TRBV5-4, the J call TRBJ2-7; D is unclear. Germline values: CDR1 SGHNT, CDR2 YYREEE (reference sequence). The CDR3 is 14 amino acids. V shed 3 bases and J shed 2 bases, with 12 bases lying between them. The CDR3 here is CASSSKTPPYEQYF. The CDR3 nucleotides read TGTGCCAGCAGCTCCAAGACTCCCCCCTACGAGCAGTACTTC.